Listed below are T cell receptor beta chains from one sample, sequenced in a study of blood T cells in healthy people across ages. Each CDR3 protein is one row after TCRdb ran MiXCR on the 5' RACE reads. The repertoire consists of over 1,300,000 distinct CDR3 sequences, with approximately 59% occurring once and the leading ten covering more than 6%. Sequenced material: blood. The source is a man aged 18 to 29 in good health. Both conserved end residues are part of each CDR3. Each record gives: J gene, clone size, D gene, V gene, CDR3 protein, CDR3 DNA. A D gene is named only where the DNA matches it firmly. A clone size is listed for some rows: how often the clone was seen (once, few, many), or a class if it is expanded.

J gene: TRBJ1-2
clone size: .
D gene: TRBD1
V gene: TRBV12-3/TRBV12-4
CDR3 protein: CASSPTGEWYGYTF
CDR3 DNA: TGTGCCAGCAGTCCAACAGGGGAATGGTATGGCTACACCTTC

J gene: TRBJ2-1
clone size: .
D gene: TRBD1
V gene: TRBV4-1
CDR3 protein: CASSLQPGQFYNEQFF
CDR3 DNA: TGCGCCAGCAGCCTCCAGCCGGGACAGTTCTACAATGAGCAGTTCTTC

J gene: TRBJ2-5
clone size: few
D gene: TRBD2
V gene: TRBV29-1
CDR3 protein: CSVDWDLAAGIETQYF
CDR3 DNA: TGCAGCGTTGATTGGGACCTCGCAGCGGGAATTGAGACCCAGTACTTC

J gene: TRBJ2-6
clone size: .
D gene: TRBD1
V gene: TRBV12-3/TRBV12-4
CDR3 protein: CASSNPGQILFGANVLTF
CDR3 DNA: TGTGCCAGCAGTAACCCGGGACAGATCCTTTTCGGGGCCAACGTCCTGACTTTC

J gene: TRBJ2-1
clone size: .
D gene: TRBD1
V gene: TRBV11-1
CDR3 protein: CASSGTVDFNNEQFF
CDR3 DNA: TGTGCCAGCAGCGGGACAGTCGATTTTAACAATGAGCAGTTCTTC

J gene: TRBJ2-7
clone size: few
D gene: .
V gene: TRBV4-1
CDR3 protein: CASSQIGSPHEQYF
CDR3 DNA: TGCGCCAGCAGCCAGATCGGGAGTCCCCACGAGCAGTACTTC

J gene: TRBJ2-7
clone size: .
D gene: .
V gene: TRBV20-1
CDR3 protein: CSAQIDEQYF
CDR3 DNA: TGCAGTGCGCAGATCGATGAGCAGTACTTC

J gene: TRBJ2-3
clone size: .
D gene: TRBD1
V gene: TRBV20-1
CDR3 protein: CSVWDRNTDTQYF
CDR3 DNA: TGCAGTGTGTGGGACAGAAACACAGATACGCAGTATTTT

J gene: TRBJ2-2
clone size: .
D gene: .
V gene: TRBV20-1
CDR3 protein: CSATRQFTGELFF
CDR3 DNA: TGCAGTGCTACCCGACAGTTCACCGGGGAGCTGTTTTTT

J gene: TRBJ2-5
clone size: .
D gene: .
V gene: TRBV18
CDR3 protein: CASSPELWSETQYF
CDR3 DNA: TGTGCCAGCTCACCGGAGCTTTGGAGTGAGACCCAGTACTTC

J gene: TRBJ2-1
clone size: .
D gene: TRBD2
V gene: TRBV20-1
CDR3 protein: CSASPSGGFYNEQFF
CDR3 DNA: TGCAGTGCTAGCCCCAGCGGGGGGTTCTACAATGAGCAGTTCTTC

J gene: TRBJ1-2
clone size: .
D gene: .
V gene: TRBV6-5
CDR3 protein: CASSGAAATDYGYTF
CDR3 DNA: TGTGCCAGCAGCGGGGCAGCCGCTACTGACTATGGCTACACCTTC

J gene: TRBJ2-1
clone size: .
D gene: TRBD1
V gene: TRBV3-1
CDR3 protein: CASSPRGQGYNEQFF
CDR3 DNA: TGTGCCAGCAGCCCTAGGGGACAGGGATACAATGAGCAGTTCTTC

J gene: TRBJ2-1
clone size: .
D gene: .
V gene: TRBV3-1
CDR3 protein: CASSQVWGGSGEQFF
CDR3 DNA: TGTGCCAGCAGCCAAGTGTGGGGGGGCTCGGGTGAGCAGTTCTTC

J gene: TRBJ2-3
clone size: many
D gene: TRBD2
V gene: TRBV13
CDR3 protein: CASSGASGGAGTDTQYF
CDR3 DNA: TGTGCCAGCAGCGGGGCTAGCGGGGGGGCCGGCACAGATACGCAGTATTTT

J gene: TRBJ2-6
clone size: few
D gene: TRBD2
V gene: TRBV12-3/TRBV12-4
CDR3 protein: CASSFQGLATGANVLTF
CDR3 DNA: TGTGCCAGCAGTTTTCAGGGACTAGCGACTGGGGCCAACGTCCTGACTTTC

J gene: TRBJ1-2
clone size: .
D gene: .
V gene: TRBV7-6
CDR3 protein: CASSPAPRQINYGYTF
CDR3 DNA: TGTGCCAGCAGCCCCGCACCCCGACAGATTAACTATGGCTACACCTTC

J gene: TRBJ2-5
clone size: .
D gene: .
V gene: TRBV11-3
CDR3 protein: CAGSANNEQYF
CDR3 DNA: TGTGCCGGCAGCGCAAACAATGAGCAGTACTTC

J gene: TRBJ2-3
clone size: once
D gene: .
V gene: TRBV12-3/TRBV12-4
CDR3 protein: CASSNWGSLSTDVQYF
CDR3 DNA: TGTGCCAGCAGTAACTGGGGGTCCCTTAGCACAGATGTGCAGTATTTT

J gene: TRBJ2-7
clone size: few
D gene: .
V gene: TRBV10-2
CDR3 protein: CASSASGTNYEQYF
CDR3 DNA: TGCGCCAGCAGCGCCTCCGGGACAAATTACGAGCAGTACTTC

J gene: TRBJ1-6
clone size: few
D gene: .
V gene: TRBV4-2
CDR3 protein: CASSQDAGITYNSPLHF
CDR3 DNA: TGTGCCAGCAGCCAAGATGCCGGAATAACCTATAATTCACCCCTCCACTTT

J gene: TRBJ2-7
clone size: .
D gene: .
V gene: TRBV30
CDR3 protein: CAWRPPQPLYEQYF
CDR3 DNA: TGTGCCTGGCGCCCCCCACAGCCCCTCTACGAGCAGTACTTC

J gene: TRBJ1-6
clone size: few
D gene: .
V gene: TRBV10-3
CDR3 protein: CAISEDSSRSPLHF
CDR3 DNA: TGTGCCATCAGTGAAGACAGCTCCAGGTCACCCCTCCACTTT

J gene: TRBJ2-1
clone size: .
D gene: TRBD1
V gene: TRBV29-1
CDR3 protein: CSVVSGGTGKGEQFF
CDR3 DNA: TGCAGCGTTGTATCTGGGGGGACAGGGAAAGGTGAGCAGTTCTTC

J gene: TRBJ1-2
clone size: .
D gene: .
V gene: TRBV2
CDR3 protein: CASSEPGVVNTF
CDR3 DNA: TGTGCCAGCAGTGAACCGGGTGTTGTCAACACCTTC

J gene: TRBJ2-1
clone size: .
D gene: TRBD2
V gene: TRBV25-1
CDR3 protein: CASTSSGRSYNEQFF
CDR3 DNA: TGTGCCAGCACTTCCAGCGGGAGGTCCTACAATGAGCAGTTCTTC

J gene: TRBJ1-2
clone size: few
D gene: TRBD1
V gene: TRBV29-1
CDR3 protein: CSVGGGHYGCTF
CDR3 DNA: TGCAGCGTTGGAGGGGGCCACTATGGCTGCACCTTC

J gene: TRBJ2-5
clone size: .
D gene: TRBD2
V gene: TRBV10-3
CDR3 protein: CAIRHGLAGGPFTNNGETQYF
CDR3 DNA: TGTGCCATCAGGCATGGACTAGCGGGGGGGCCTTTCACCAACAACGGCGAGACCCAGTACTTC

J gene: TRBJ2-1
clone size: .
D gene: .
V gene: TRBV21-1
CDR3 protein: CASKKAGREGYNEQFF
CDR3 DNA: TGTGCCAGCAAGAAAGCTGGGCGGGAGGGCTACAATGAGCAGTTCTTC

J gene: TRBJ1-4
clone size: .
D gene: .
V gene: TRBV13
CDR3 protein: CASSLGRPGRWEEKLFF
CDR3 DNA: TGTGCCAGCAGCTTGGGAAGACCGGGGCGATGGGAGGAAAAACTGTTTTTT

J gene: TRBJ2-1
clone size: .
D gene: .
V gene: TRBV14
CDR3 protein: CASSQDHREINEQFF
CDR3 DNA: TGTGCCAGCAGCCAAGACCACAGGGAGATCAATGAGCAGTTCTTC

J gene: TRBJ1-2
clone size: few
D gene: .
V gene: TRBV6-6
CDR3 protein: CASSYLETYGYTF
CDR3 DNA: TGTGCCAGCAGTTACTTGGAAACTTATGGCTACACCTTC

J gene: TRBJ2-1
clone size: few
D gene: TRBD2
V gene: TRBV6-5
CDR3 protein: CASSAGVGLYNEQFF
CDR3 DNA: TGTGCCAGCAGTGCGGGAGTAGGACTTTACAATGAGCAGTTCTTC

J gene: TRBJ2-1
clone size: .
D gene: TRBD2
V gene: TRBV29-1
CDR3 protein: CSTEGAGDEGEQFF
CDR3 DNA: TGCAGCACTGAAGGAGCGGGAGATGAGGGTGAGCAGTTCTTC

J gene: TRBJ2-1
clone size: .
D gene: .
V gene: TRBV11-2
CDR3 protein: CASSLTGLRYNEQFF
CDR3 DNA: TGTGCCAGCAGCTTAACGGGACTCCGATACAATGAGCAGTTCTTC

J gene: TRBJ2-2
clone size: .
D gene: TRBD1
V gene: TRBV7-6
CDR3 protein: CASSLNRGTGELFF
CDR3 DNA: TGTGCCAGCAGCTTAAACAGGGGAACCGGGGAGCTGTTTTTT

J gene: TRBJ2-7
clone size: few
D gene: .
V gene: TRBV20-1
CDR3 protein: CRGDRVSSEQYF
CDR3 DNA: TGCAGGGGGGATAGGGTATCTAGCGAGCAGTACTTC

J gene: TRBJ2-3
clone size: .
D gene: .
V gene: TRBV27
CDR3 protein: CASSLFGADILNTQYF
CDR3 DNA: TGTGCCAGCAGTTTGTTCGGGGCAGACATTCTCAATACGCAGTATTTT

J gene: TRBJ2-7
clone size: few
D gene: TRBD2
V gene: TRBV2
CDR3 protein: CASSRRGLAGDEQYF
CDR3 DNA: TGTGCCAGCAGTCGCAGGGGTCTAGCGGGAGACGAGCAGTACTTC

J gene: TRBJ1-5
clone size: .
D gene: .
V gene: TRBV5-1
CDR3 protein: CASKQDLGNQPQHF
CDR3 DNA: TGCGCCAGCAAGCAGGACCTTGGCAATCAGCCCCAGCATTTT

J gene: TRBJ2-1
clone size: .
D gene: .
V gene: TRBV2
CDR3 protein: CATRGGAIFDNEQFF
CDR3 DNA: TGTGCCACCAGGGGGGGGGCGATTTTTGACAATGAGCAGTTCTTC

J gene: TRBJ2-3
clone size: .
D gene: TRBD2
V gene: TRBV9
CDR3 protein: CASSASGGTTQYF
CDR3 DNA: TGTGCCAGCAGCGCTAGCGGGGGCACTACGCAGTATTTT

J gene: TRBJ2-3
clone size: once
D gene: .
V gene: TRBV7-6
CDR3 protein: CASSVVSDTDTQYF
CDR3 DNA: TGTGCCAGCAGCGTAGTGAGTGACACAGATACGCAGTATTTT

J gene: TRBJ2-1
clone size: .
D gene: .
V gene: TRBV4-1
CDR3 protein: CASSQEWLAYNEQFF
CDR3 DNA: TGCGCCAGCAGCCAAGAGTGGTTGGCCTACAATGAGCAGTTCTTC

J gene: TRBJ2-3
clone size: few
D gene: .
V gene: TRBV24-1
CDR3 protein: CATSDLEDTQYF
CDR3 DNA: TGTGCCACCAGTGATTTAGAAGATACGCAGTATTTT

J gene: TRBJ2-7
clone size: .
D gene: .
V gene: TRBV6-6
CDR3 protein: CASSYGNRAGYEQYF
CDR3 DNA: TGTGCTAGCAGTTACGGTAACAGGGCGGGCTACGAGCAGTACTTC

J gene: TRBJ1-6
clone size: .
D gene: .
V gene: TRBV28
CDR3 protein: CASSLGRYNSPLHF
CDR3 DNA: TGTGCCAGCAGTTTGGGCAGATATAATTCACCCCTCCACTTT

J gene: TRBJ2-1
clone size: few
D gene: .
V gene: TRBV7-2
CDR3 protein: CASSLDVQGSNNEQFF
CDR3 DNA: TGTGCCAGCAGCCTAGACGTACAGGGTTCGAACAATGAGCAGTTCTTC

J gene: TRBJ2-7
clone size: .
D gene: .
V gene: TRBV7-2
CDR3 protein: CASSQGGGPLYEQYF
CDR3 DNA: TGTGCCAGCAGCCAAGGGGGGGGTCCGCTCTACGAGCAGTACTTC

J gene: TRBJ2-7
clone size: .
D gene: .
V gene: TRBV4-3
CDR3 protein: CASSQEGGRQYF
CDR3 DNA: TGCGCCAGCAGCCAAGAGGGGGGTAGGCAGTACTTC

J gene: TRBJ2-7
clone size: .
D gene: TRBD2
V gene: TRBV5-1
CDR3 protein: CASSYTSGRSLTYEQYF
CDR3 DNA: TGCGCCAGCAGCTACACTAGCGGGAGGTCCTTAACCTACGAGCAGTACTTC

J gene: TRBJ2-7
clone size: once
D gene: .
V gene: TRBV4-2
CDR3 protein: CASSQRDGEYEQYF
CDR3 DNA: TGTGCCAGCAGCCAGCGGGACGGCGAGTACGAGCAGTACTTC

J gene: TRBJ1-5
clone size: .
D gene: .
V gene: TRBV7-8
CDR3 protein: CASSSNLRDVISNQPQHF
CDR3 DNA: TGTGCCAGCAGCTCAAACCTTCGGGACGTAATTAGCAATCAGCCCCAGCATTTT

J gene: TRBJ2-1
clone size: few
D gene: TRBD1
V gene: TRBV7-2
CDR3 protein: CASSLNGQDVNEQFF
CDR3 DNA: TGTGCCAGCAGCTTAAATGGACAGGATGTCAATGAGCAGTTCTTC

J gene: TRBJ2-5
clone size: .
D gene: TRBD2
V gene: TRBV9
CDR3 protein: CASSVASGGYQETQYF
CDR3 DNA: TGTGCCAGCAGCGTAGCTAGCGGGGGATACCAAGAGACCCAGTACTTC